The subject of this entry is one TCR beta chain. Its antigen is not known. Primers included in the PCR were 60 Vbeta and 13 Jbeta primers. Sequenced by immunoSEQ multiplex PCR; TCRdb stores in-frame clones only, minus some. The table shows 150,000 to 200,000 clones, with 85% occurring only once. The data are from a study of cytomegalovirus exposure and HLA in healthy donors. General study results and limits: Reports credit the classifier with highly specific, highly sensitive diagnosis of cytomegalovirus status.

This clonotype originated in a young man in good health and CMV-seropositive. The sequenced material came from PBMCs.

Here the CDR3 reads CASSLFLGRNEQFF. CDR3 sequence (DNA): TGTGCCAGCAGCTTATTTCTAGGTAGGAATGAGCAGTTCTTC. The chain uses TRBV11-2 and TRBJ2-1; D gene ambiguous. This CDR3 comprises 14 residues. Germline CDR1 reads SGHAT; CDR2 reads FQNNGV. V dropped 2 bases and J dropped 7 bases, with 12 bases sitting between them.